The 3 T cell receptor beta chains below come from one sample, sequenced in a study of blood T cell repertoires in COVID-19. Only in-frame clones appear in the TCRdb table, and some are missing; sequencing was by immunoSEQ multiplex PCR. The sample holds 200,000 to 300,000 clones, about nine tenths seen once. What was sequenced was peripheral blood. The origin of the receptors is a man aged 30 to 39 with COVID-19, enrolled during active disease.

This chain connects TRBV5-1 to TRBJ2-7; no firm D call. Trimming removed 0 bases from V and 2 bases from J, with 12 bases in between. This CDR3 spans 15 amino acids. The germline V gene has CDR1 SGHRS and CDR2 YFSETQ. DNA of the CDR3: TGCGCCAGCAGCTTGGTTTCTACCACCCCCTACGAGCAGTACTTC. It translates to CASSLVSTTPYEQYF. The entire variable domain, with the rest obtained from reference TRBV5-1 and TRBJ2-7, is as follows: KAGVTQTPRYLIKTRGQQVTLSCSPISGHRSVSWYQQTPGQGLQFLFEYFSETQRNKGNFPGRFSGRQFSNSRSEMNVSTLELGDSALYLCASSLVSTTPYEQYFGPGTRLTVT.

CDR3: CASSSGTSGGNTGELFF. DNA for the CDR3: TGCGCCAGCAGCTCCGGGACTAGCGGGGGGAACACCGGGGAGCTGTTTTTT. V gene TRBV5-1 combines with J gene TRBJ2-2; 14 positions agree with TRBD2. There are 17 residues in the CDR3. Germline V gene data show CDR1 as SGHRS and CDR2 as YFSETQ. V dropped 3 bases and J dropped 1; count of bases not matched to a gene: 2.

This chain links TRBV12-3 or TRBV12-4 with TRBJ1-2, with TRBD1 matching over 7 bases. This CDR3 is built from 13 residues. V trimming: 5 bases; J trimming: 5 bases; junction bases outside the gene matches: 5. The CDR3 loop is CASSPQGSYGYTF. Here the CDR3 DNA reads TGTGCCAGCAGTCCACAGGGGTCATATGGCTACACCTTC.